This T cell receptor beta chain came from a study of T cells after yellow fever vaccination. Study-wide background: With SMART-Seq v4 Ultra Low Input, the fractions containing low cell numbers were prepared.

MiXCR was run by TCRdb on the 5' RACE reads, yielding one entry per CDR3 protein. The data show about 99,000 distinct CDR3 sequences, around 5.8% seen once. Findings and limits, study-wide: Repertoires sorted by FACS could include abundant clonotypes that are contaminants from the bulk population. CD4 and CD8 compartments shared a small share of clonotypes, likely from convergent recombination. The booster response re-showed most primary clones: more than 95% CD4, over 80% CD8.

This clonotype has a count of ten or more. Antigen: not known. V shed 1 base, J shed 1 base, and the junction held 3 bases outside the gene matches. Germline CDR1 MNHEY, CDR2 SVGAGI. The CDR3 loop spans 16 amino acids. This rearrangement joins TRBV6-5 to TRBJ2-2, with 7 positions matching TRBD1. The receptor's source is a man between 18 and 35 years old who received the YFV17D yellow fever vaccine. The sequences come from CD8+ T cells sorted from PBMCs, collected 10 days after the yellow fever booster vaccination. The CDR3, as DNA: TGTGCCAGCAGTTACTGGGGACAGCGGAACACCGGGGAGCTGTTTTTT. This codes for CASSYWGQRNTGELFF.